The entry that follows covers one T cell receptor beta chain sequence. Its recognized antigen is unknown. No much larger clonotype is one base removed from it; base qualities were not supplied. Libraries were built with the immunoSEQ multiplex PCR assay. A mixture of 60 forward primers for TCR Vbeta segments and 13 reverse primers for TCR Jbeta segments was used in the multiplex PCR. Amplification of the CDR3 region of rearranged TCR beta genes was performed with a multiplex PCR assay on genomic DNA. The Illumina HiSeq System was used to sequence the amplified TCR beta libraries as 87-base-pair reads. The study's own analysis went as follows. In a later analysis, 70 million to 95 million unique TCR beta chains were counted across the 690 or so repertoires, and around 10 million of these chains were shared by at least two donors. A nearest-neighbor algorithm error-corrected the raw reads and collapsed the reads into unique sequences, merging closely related sequences to remove PCR and sequencing errors. CDR3 sequences were aligned to IMGT reference sequences to assign V, D and J gene segments. Each retained sequence needed at least a six-nucleotide match to both a V gene segment and a J gene segment. Rearrangements were classified as productive when the CDR3 lacked stop codons and remained in frame with V and J, and all other rearrangements were classified as non-productive. CDR3 was defined according to IMGT convention as the region running from the second conserved V-encoded cysteine to the conserved J-encoded phenylalanine. The earlier analysis of a few hundred of the donors excluded sequences that lacked an unambiguous match to a single V gene segment. An earlier analysis of just under 600 of the donors called V segments functional above 56.7% productive rearrangements and segregating when the between-donor standard deviation exceeded 5%. A statistical classification framework was built for diagnosing cytomegalovirus status from the catalog of TCR beta chain sequences. A later analysis assigned V and J genes by comparing TCR nucleotide sequences with IMGT/GENE-DB human TR gene sequences. In a later analysis, CDR3 sequences and most-parsimonious VDJ recombination scenarios were assigned using the TCRdist pipeline. In a later analysis, each TCR beta chain was defined by its CDR3 amino acid sequence together with its V-gene family, and reads lacking a unique V-gene family were excluded. As a way to deal with suspected cross-contamination and a sequencing artifact, a later analysis dropped 450 to 700 nucleotide sequences that were highly shared and had low generation probability. In a later analysis, a clonal expansion index for each public chain was calculated from normalized within-repertoire ranks of inferred template counts. In a later analysis, generation probabilities were computed using a VDJ recombination model fitted to out-of-frame rearrangements, and the results were checked against IGoR. A later analysis scored TCR-TCR, TCR-HLA and TCR-CMV co-occurrence with hypergeometric tests, applying a repertoire-size bias correction to TCR pairs. In a later analysis, false discovery rates were estimated by permuting HLA or CMV assignments 20 times. In a later analysis, co-occurring TCRs were grouped with DBSCAN, and TCRdist sequence similarity was added when clustering was performed within HLA-allele-positive subsets. Repertoires with fewer than 30,000 or more than 120,000 public chains, plus five repertoires with anomalous nucleotide sharing, were excluded from co-occurrence clustering. The table comes from immuneACCESS by way of TCRdb, which keeps in-frame sequences with V and J called. Part of the clones is missing from these tables; in studies checked, under half for an unresolved V gene and the rest for unknown reasons. From that table come the V and J calls and clone size; the DNA was used to work out D and trimming. For this sample there are approximately 58,000 clones; roughly 83% appear just once. Approximately 4% of the sample comes from the top ten.

The cohort comprised some 730 healthy bone marrow donors. Cohort members were all nominally healthy when sampled, although unrecorded immune exposures were likely present. The donor was CMV seronegative and belonged to the group of 350 to 400 seronegative cohort members. A peripheral blood sample was collected from each donor, and TCR beta sequencing was performed on peripheral blood mononuclear cells. Genomic DNA was extracted from the blood cell samples with the Qiagen DNeasy Blood Extraction Kit. This specimen comes from a study of cytomegalovirus exposure and HLA in healthy donors (dated by TCRdb to the late 2010s). With respect to the entire study: In an earlier analysis of approximately 640 of the donors, 276 Gb of sequence data and 90 million to 120 million unique TCR beta sequences from about 179 million T cells were reported. Among around 400 genotyped donors of the cohort, an average of approximately 250,000 unique TCR beta nucleotide sequences were sequenced per donor, approximately 20% of them non-productive. In a later analysis, previously published TCR beta repertoires from 670 or so donors were re-analyzed and high-resolution HLA genotyping was added so that TCR occurrence patterns could be studied. Both class I and class II loci were covered by HLA typing, at four-digit resolution. The number of donors typed differed by locus, with about 629-630 for A, B, C, DRB1 and DQB1, 522 for DQA1, 600 to 610 for DPA1, and around 460 for DPB1. The later analysis used no new phenotypic data to find candidate immune exposures, relying instead on TCR beta sequences and their occurrence across donors. Genome-wide SNP genotypes for about 60% of the 666 donors were used in a later genetic analysis, which treated that subset as a discovery cohort. In addition to the first cohort of 650 to 800 subjects, a separate validation cohort of 120 different subjects was used. Among the roughly 430 genotyped donors, around 81% belonged to the genetic ancestry cluster associated with self-reported Caucasian donors. The study used immunosequencing to profile the T cell repertoires of around 600 subjects and linked those repertoires to cytomegalovirus serostatus. All discovery cohort repertoires had been generated using a single sequencing platform. An early release covering about 600 HLA-typed donors comprised roughly 300 gigabases of sequencing data and some 79 million unique TCR sequences. High-throughput TCR immunosequencing, statistical association of individual TCRs with disease status, and machine learning were combined to predict cytomegalovirus infection status. Donor age, sex, ethnicity and CMV serostatus were collected together with the repertoire data. To decide whether each TCR beta V gene segment behaved as functional or pseudogenic, an earlier analysis of over 500 of the donors relied on high-throughput TCR beta sequencing. A handful of DR-DQ haplotypes were handled as single units for association and clustering because linkage in the cohort was strong. The study aimed to test whether signatures of past pathogen exposure could be identified by cataloging public T cell receptors.

Here is what the overall study found, with its caveats: In a later genetic analysis, a missense DCLRE1C variant was associated with V-gene and J-gene trimming of TCR beta chains, and the association was replicated in an independent cohort. The authors suggested that the approach could potentially be generalized to other disease states and immunological phenotypes. Across donors, most TCR sequences were observed very rarely, whereas some public TCRs were present in many individuals. Cytomegalovirus status was reported to be diagnosed by the classifier with high specificity and sensitivity in both the original and validation cohorts. Most CMV-associated TCR beta chains appeared to be HLA-restricted in a later analysis, and the HLA associations seemed to be driven largely by CMV exposure. Because some donors lacked HLA typing at each locus, the association tests relied only on the typed subset. Because counts were too low, about 18 rarely observed V segments, including chromosome 9 orphons, were excluded from the earlier analysis of around 640 of the donors. A further reported finding was that TCR beta sequences accurately predicted the HLA-A and HLA-B alleles for most subjects in the first cohort. In a later genetic analysis, fewer N-insertions in productive TCRs were reported among donors in an Asian-associated ancestry cluster than the roughly 700-donor mean. A later analysis reported that several top co-occurrence clusters appeared linked to parvovirus B19, influenza, CMV and Epstein-Barr virus. A group of highly shared sequence variants was considered likely to be a technical artifact of the sequencing pipeline. Correlated functional status among segregating V segments might be attributable to linkage disequilibrium, but an unknown experimental factor could not be ruled out. According to a later analysis, TCR association rates differed among HLA loci, with DRB1 alleles showing the most associated TCRs and HLA-C alleles showing the fewest. The cohort was sequenced for TCR beta chains only, and without alpha or paired-chain data the features that could be detected were limited. At a false discovery rate of 0.05, a later analysis linked 15,000 to 20,000 TCR beta sequences to specific HLA alleles. Strong co-occurrence of HLA alleles, especially DR and DQ, made assigning TCR associations to individual alleles difficult. Immune exposure information for the cohort was limited to CMV serostatus. In an earlier analysis of more than 500 of the donors, most TCR beta V segments appeared in productive rearrangements about 87% or about 30% of the time, broadly matching IMGT annotations. In vitro tests confirmed that a few of the cytomegalovirus-associated TCR beta chains recognize cytomegalovirus antigens. The study gave a list of 150 to 200 TCR beta chains associated with cytomegalovirus. The presence/absence analyses assumed that sequencing depth was roughly uniform across donors, and that assumption may not be true. Compared with equally common non-associated chains, HLA-associated TCR beta chains in a later analysis were more clonally expanded and had lower generation probabilities.

Sequencing used PBMCs. The clonotype originates from a man aged 30 to 39 in good health and CMV-seronegative.

The CDR3 loop reads CASSQDFWSYGYTF. The DNA sequence reads TGTGCCAGCAGCCAAGATTTTTGGAGCTATGGCTACACCTTC. The receptor chain draws on TRBV14 and TRBJ1-2, with an unclear D gene assignment. At the junction V is shortened by 0 bases and J by 4 bases, with 9 bases in between. The CDR3 numbers 14 residues from cysteine through phenylalanine. Here the CDR3 DNA is all that survives: 42 bases in frame from base 1. The germline V gene gives CDR1 as SGHDN and CDR2 as FVKESK.